This T cell receptor (beta chain) was retrieved from a study of blood T cell repertoires in COVID-19. V was pared by 3 bases and J by 0 bases, with 7 bases between. From germline, CDR1 is SGHDT and CDR2 YYEEEE. There are 13 residues in the CDR3. TCRdb's table, derived via immunoSEQ multiplex PCR, lists solely in-frame clones and lacks some. This sample has under 85,000 clones, with 82% found just once. V gene TRBV5-6 combines with J gene TRBJ2-7; D is unresolved. The TCR sequence derives from a human donor in a cohort sampled during active COVID-19. Sequencing input: peripheral blood. This chain's CDR3 is CASSYWSSYEQYF. CDR3 DNA sequence: TGTGCCAGCAGCTACTGGAGCTCCTACGAGCAGTACTTC.